These 16 T cell receptor beta chains were sequenced from one sample in a study of tumor-infiltrating lymphocytes in primary liver carcinoma. The researchers produced TCR beta cDNA from around 500 ng total RNA with a constant-region primer. Researchers made the TCR beta libraries by running three nested multiplex PCR rounds with slightly modified ARM-PCR. The first two PCR rounds used TRBV1-TRBV30 forward primers with a C-beta reverse primer, about 10 cycles each. TCRdb re-derived calls from the multiplex PCR reads in MiXCR, one entry per CDR3 protein. Of 320,000 or so distinct CDR3 sequences in the sample, 65% were seen once. Germline DNA was also extracted, and blood RNA derived from unsorted whole blood. Material: peripheral blood. The receptors derive from a man aged 40-49 years with primary liver carcinoma and hepatitis B virus infection.

This clonotype has just one count. A read error is possible here, since a much larger clone lies one base away. The genes are TRBV6-2 or TRBV6-3 and TRBJ2-7, with a tentative D call TRBD1 (6 bases). The V and J ends lost 0 bases and 0 bases respectively, with 12 bases between them. From germline, CDR1 is MNHEY and CDR2 SVGEGT. The CDR3 contains 16 residues. The DNA of the CDR3 is TGTGCCAGCAGTTACTCGACGGGACAAGACTCCTACGAGCAGTACTTC. Translated: CASSYSTGQDSYEQYF.

Remarks on this clonotype: A much larger clone lies one base from this, so it may be a read error. The CDR3 protein is CASNERGLTYEQYF. The DNA for the CDR3 is TGCGCCAGCAATGAGAGGGGGTTGACCTACGAGCAGTACTTC. This chain links TRBV10-2 with TRBJ2-7; possible D gene TRBD1, 6 bases. CDR1 and CDR2 (germline): WSHSY, SAAADI. This CDR3 spans 14 amino acids.

Details on this clonotype: This may come from a read error, since a much larger clone is one base off. The chain combines TRBV12-3 or TRBV12-4 with TRBJ1-1, with D possibly matching TRBD1 (6 bases). The CDR3 runs to 14 residues. CDR3 in amino acids: CAGSLGHLNTEAFF. As DNA, the CDR3 is TGTGCCGGCAGTTTGGGACATTTGAACACTGAAGCTTTCTTT.

As concerns this clonotype: A much larger clone sits a single nucleotide away, making a read error possible. The gene calls are TRBV5-4 and TRBJ2-6; perhaps TRBD2 as D (6 bases). The CDR3 length is 16 residues. Germline V gene sequence: CDR1 SGHNT, CDR2 YYREEE (reference sequence). CDR3 nucleotides: TGTGCCAGCAGCCCCGAAGTCCTCGGAGGGGCCAACGCCCTGACTTTC. The encoded protein is CASSPEVLGGANALTF.

Comments on this clonotype: One end of the junction does not line up with germline, which may come from a read error. V usage is TRBV11-3 and J usage is TRBJ2-2; D remains unclear. The CDR3 runs to 13 residues. Per germline, CDR1 SGHNT and CDR2 YENEEA. CDR3: CASSPGYTEELFF. In DNA form, the CDR3 reads TGTGCCAGCAGCCCCGGGTACACCGAGGAGCTGTTTTTT.

This clonotype was picked up many times. The rearrangement uses TRBV12-3 or TRBV12-4 and TRBJ2-5, with a tentative D call TRBD1 (6 bases). CDR3 length: 14 residues. V was cut by 3 bases and J by 5 bases, with 13 bases left in between. The CDR3: CASSLHRDVETQYF. CDR3 sequence (DNA): TGTGCCAGCAGTTTGCACAGGGATGTTGAGACCCAGTACTTC.

The chain uses TRBV28 and TRBJ2-2; a possible D gene is TRBD1 (5 bases). The CDR3 covers 15 residues. V dropped 6 bases and J dropped 6 bases, with 17 bases sitting between them. The germline gives CDR1 MDHEN, CDR2 SYDVKM. The CDR3 DNA reads TGTGCCAGCAGGCCCAGCCAAGGGGCTGCCGGGGAGCTGTTTTTT. It codes for CASRPSQGAAGELFF.

Comments on this clonotype: A much larger clone differs by one base, so this may be a read error. The V call is TRBV12-3 or TRBV12-4, the J call TRBJ2-3; 8 bases match TRBD2. This CDR3 spans 15 amino acids. This CDR3 is CASTPGGASIDTQYF. The CDR3 DNA reads TGTGCCAGCACTCCGGGAGGGGCTAGCATAGATACGCAGTATTTT.

In regard to this clonotype: A much larger clone sits a single nucleotide away, making a read error possible. This rearrangement joins TRBV6-5 to TRBJ2-1, with D perhaps being TRBD1 or TRBD2 (5 bases each). V lost 6 bases and J 7 bases, leaving 25 bases between the germline ends. The CDR3 spans 17 residues. CDR1 is MNHEY and CDR2 is SVGAGI in the germline V gene. The CDR3 coding sequence is TGTGCCAGCAGCTATAGGGGTTTTGGGGGAGAGGAGAATGAGCAGTTCTTC. Protein: CASSYRGFGGEENEQFF.

Worth noting for this clonotype: The junction does not match germline at one end; this may be a read error. V gene TRBV6-5 combines with J gene TRBJ2-3; a possible D gene is TRBD1 (6 bases). This CDR3 comprises 15 residues. Per the germline V gene, CDR1 is MNHEY and CDR2 is SVGAGI. CDR3 in amino acids: CASTYRDWDTDMQYF. The DNA of the CDR3 is TGTGCCAGCACTTATCGAGACTGGGACACAGATATGCAGTATTTT.

V and J are TRBV5-1 and TRBJ2-2; D not certain. The CDR3 extends over 12 amino acids. Trimming took 9 bases from V and 2 from J, leaving 8 bases between them. Germline-derived CDR1 and CDR2 are SGHRS and YFSETQ. The CDR3 DNA follows: TGCGCCACTGCTACCAACACCGGGGAGCTGTTTTTT. Protein product: CATATNTGELFF.

This clonotype was seen just once. The chain combines TRBV28 with TRBJ2-7; a weak D match, TRBD2 (5 bases). Germline CDR1 reads MDHEN; CDR2 reads SYDVKM. V dropped 8 bases and J dropped 3 bases, with 17 bases sitting between them. This CDR3 has 14 amino acids. The CDR3 DNA is TGTGCCAGCGAAGATAGCGTAAATGTCTACGAGCAGTACTTC. Its protein is CASEDSVNVYEQYF.

CDR3: CATSDARQGAGELFF. The CDR3 DNA reads as TGTGCCACCAGTGATGCACGACAGGGGGCCGGGGAGCTGTTTTTT. This chain links TRBV24-1 with TRBJ2-2; the match to TRBD1 covers 9 bases. Germline CDR1 is KGHDR and CDR2 is SFDVKD. The CDR3 is made up of 15 amino acids. V lost 3 bases, J lost 6 bases, and 4 bases stayed unmatched.

For this clonotype: The CDR3 end shows no conserved phenylalanine or tryptophan, and so a read error is likely. The V call is TRBV6-7, the J call TRBJ2-6; 8 bases fit TRBD2. TRBV6-7 is identified as an open reading frame with a role that is uncertain. The CDR3 consists of 19 residues. Trimming at V came to 4 bases and at J to 2 bases, leaving 13 bases not matched to a gene. CDR3 DNA: TGTGCCAGCAGTTCCCCGGGAGGGCTTAAGGATCCTGGGGCCAACGTCCTGACTCTC. It specifies CASSSPGGLKDPGANVLTL.

Worth noting for this clonotype: Being one base from a much bigger clone, this may be a read error. The chain is built from TRBV10-3 and TRBJ2-7; D is unresolved. There are 12 residues in the CDR3. Germline values: CDR1 ENHRY, CDR2 SYGVKD. Trimming left V 4 bases short and J 8 bases short, with 12 bases between. The CDR3 reads CAISAVEYKQYF. For the CDR3, the DNA is TGTGCCATCAGTGCTGTGGAGTACAAGCAGTACTTC.

As to this clonotype: This may stem from a read error, because a much larger clone lies one nucleotide away. The rearrangement uses TRBV10-2 and TRBJ1-2; D is undetermined. The germline gives CDR1 WSHSY, CDR2 SAAADI. This CDR3 is built from 16 residues. CDR3 bases: TGCGCCAGCGGTGAGTCTTCTGGACGGCAGAACTATGGCTACACCTTC. It specifies CASGESSGRQNYGYTF.